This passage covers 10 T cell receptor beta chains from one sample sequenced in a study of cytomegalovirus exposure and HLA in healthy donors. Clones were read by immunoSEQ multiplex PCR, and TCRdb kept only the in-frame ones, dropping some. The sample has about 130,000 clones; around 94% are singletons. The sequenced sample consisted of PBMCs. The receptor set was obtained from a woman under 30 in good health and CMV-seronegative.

CDR3 nucleotide sequence: TGTGCCAGCAGCGGACAGGGGGCAAACACTGAAGCTTTCTTT. This gives the protein CASSGQGANTEAFF. V usage is TRBV7-2 and J usage is TRBJ1-1; TRBD1 matches at 11 bases. Germline V gene sequence: CDR1 SGHTA, CDR2 FQGNSA. The CDR3 consists of 14 residues. J was trimmed by 2 bases and V by 5 bases; bases with no gene match: 1.

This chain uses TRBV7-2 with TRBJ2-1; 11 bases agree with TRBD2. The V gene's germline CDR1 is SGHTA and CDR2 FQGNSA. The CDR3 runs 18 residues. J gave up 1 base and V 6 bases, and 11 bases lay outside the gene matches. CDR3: CASRSGTSGTWSYNEQFF. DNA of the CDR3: TGTGCCAGCAGATCCGGGACTAGCGGTACGTGGTCCTACAATGAGCAGTTCTTC.

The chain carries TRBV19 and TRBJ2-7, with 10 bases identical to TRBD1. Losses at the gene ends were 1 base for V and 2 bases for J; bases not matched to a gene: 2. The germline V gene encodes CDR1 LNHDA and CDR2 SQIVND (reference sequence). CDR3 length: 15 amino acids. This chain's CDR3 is CASSIAGQGTYEQYF. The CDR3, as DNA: TGTGCCAGTAGTATAGCGGGACAGGGGACCTACGAGCAGTACTTC.

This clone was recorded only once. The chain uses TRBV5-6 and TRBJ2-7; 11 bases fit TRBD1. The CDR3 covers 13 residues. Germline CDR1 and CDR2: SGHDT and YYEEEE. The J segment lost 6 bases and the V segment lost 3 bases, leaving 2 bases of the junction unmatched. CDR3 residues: CASSSDRGLEQYF. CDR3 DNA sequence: TGTGCCAGCAGCTCGGACAGGGGGCTCGAGCAGTACTTC.

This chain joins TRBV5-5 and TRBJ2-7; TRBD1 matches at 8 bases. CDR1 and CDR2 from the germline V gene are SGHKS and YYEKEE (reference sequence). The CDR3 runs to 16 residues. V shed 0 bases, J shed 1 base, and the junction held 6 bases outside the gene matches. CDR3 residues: CASSLARTGSSYEQYF. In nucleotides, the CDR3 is TGTGCCAGCAGCTTGGCCCGGACAGGGTCGTCCTACGAGCAGTACTTC.

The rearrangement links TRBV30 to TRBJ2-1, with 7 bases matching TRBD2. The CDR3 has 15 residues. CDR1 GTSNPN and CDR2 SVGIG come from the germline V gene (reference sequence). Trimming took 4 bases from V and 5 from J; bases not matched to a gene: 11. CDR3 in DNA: TGTGCCTGGAAAGGGGTTAGCGGGTTCGACAATGAGCAGTTCTTC. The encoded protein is CAWKGVSGFDNEQFF.

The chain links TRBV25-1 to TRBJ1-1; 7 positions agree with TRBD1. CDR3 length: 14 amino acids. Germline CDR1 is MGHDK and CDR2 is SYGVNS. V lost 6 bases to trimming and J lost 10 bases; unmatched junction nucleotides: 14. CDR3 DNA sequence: TGTGCCAGCAGCGAGACAGGGTATCCGATCTCAGCTTTCTTT. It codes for CASSETGYPISAFF. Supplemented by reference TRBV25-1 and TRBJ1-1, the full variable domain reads EADIYQTPRYLVIGTGKKITLECSQTMGHDKMYWYQQDPGMELHLIHYSYGVNSTEKGDLSSESTVSRIRTEHFPLTLESARPSHTSQYLCASSETGYPISAFFGQGTRLTVV.

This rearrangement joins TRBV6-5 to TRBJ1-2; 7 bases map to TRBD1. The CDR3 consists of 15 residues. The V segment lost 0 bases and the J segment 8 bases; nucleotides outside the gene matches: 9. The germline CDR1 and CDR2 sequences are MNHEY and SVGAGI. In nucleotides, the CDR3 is TGTGCCAGCAGTTACTCGAGGGCCTTAGGGGGCGGCTACACCTTC. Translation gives CASSYSRALGGGYTF.

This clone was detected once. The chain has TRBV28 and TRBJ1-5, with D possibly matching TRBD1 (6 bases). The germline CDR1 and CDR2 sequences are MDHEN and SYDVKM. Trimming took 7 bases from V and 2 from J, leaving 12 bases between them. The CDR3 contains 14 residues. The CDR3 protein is CASTTRQGNQPQHF. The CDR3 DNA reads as TGTGCCAGCACCACACGACAGGGCAATCAGCCCCAGCATTTT.

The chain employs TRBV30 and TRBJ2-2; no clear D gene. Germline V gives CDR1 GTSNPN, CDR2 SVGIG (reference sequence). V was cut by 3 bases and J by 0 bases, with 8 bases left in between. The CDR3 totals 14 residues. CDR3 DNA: TGTGCCTGGAGATTGGCAGCGAACACCGGGGAGCTGTTTTTT. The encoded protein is CAWRLAANTGELFF.